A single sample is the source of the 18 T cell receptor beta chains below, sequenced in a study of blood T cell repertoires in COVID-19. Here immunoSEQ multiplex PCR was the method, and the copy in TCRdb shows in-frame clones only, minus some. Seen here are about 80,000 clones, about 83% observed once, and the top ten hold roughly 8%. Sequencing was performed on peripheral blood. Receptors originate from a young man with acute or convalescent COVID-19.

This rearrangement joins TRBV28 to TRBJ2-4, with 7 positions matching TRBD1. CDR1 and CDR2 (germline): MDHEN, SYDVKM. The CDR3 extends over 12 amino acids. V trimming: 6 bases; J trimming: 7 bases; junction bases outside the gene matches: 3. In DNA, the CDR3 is TGTGCCAGCAGATCAGGGGGTAACATTCAGTACTTC. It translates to CASRSGGNIQYF. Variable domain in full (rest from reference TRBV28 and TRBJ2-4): DVKVTQSSRYLVKRTGEKVFLECVQDMDHENMFWYRQDPGLGLRLIYFSYDVKMKEKGDIPEGYSVSREKKERFSLILESASTNQTSMYLCASRSGGNIQYFGAGTRLSVL.

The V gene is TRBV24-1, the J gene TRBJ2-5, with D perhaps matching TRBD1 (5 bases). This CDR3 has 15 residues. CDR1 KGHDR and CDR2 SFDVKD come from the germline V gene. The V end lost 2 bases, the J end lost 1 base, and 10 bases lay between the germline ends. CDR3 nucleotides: TGTGCCACCAGTGATTCGAGACAGATCCAAGAGACCCAGTACTTC. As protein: CATSDSRQIQETQYF.

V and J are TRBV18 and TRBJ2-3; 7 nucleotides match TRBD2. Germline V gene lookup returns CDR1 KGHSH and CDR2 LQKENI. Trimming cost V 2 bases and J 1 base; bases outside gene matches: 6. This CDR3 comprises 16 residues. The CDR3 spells CASSPRSLAGTDTQYF. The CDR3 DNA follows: TGTGCCAGCTCACCAAGGAGCCTAGCGGGCACAGATACGCAGTATTTT.

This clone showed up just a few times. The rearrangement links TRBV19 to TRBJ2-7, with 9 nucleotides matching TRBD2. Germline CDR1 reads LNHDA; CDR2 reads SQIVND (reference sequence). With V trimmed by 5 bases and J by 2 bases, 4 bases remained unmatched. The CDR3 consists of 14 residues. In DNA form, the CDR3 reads TGTGCCAGTAGTGCTAGCGGGGCCACCTACGAGCAGTACTTC. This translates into CASSASGATYEQYF.

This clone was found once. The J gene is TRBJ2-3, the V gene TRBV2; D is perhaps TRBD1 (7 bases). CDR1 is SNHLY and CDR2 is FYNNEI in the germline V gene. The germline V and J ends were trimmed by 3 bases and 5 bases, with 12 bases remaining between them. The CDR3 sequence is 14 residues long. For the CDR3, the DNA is TGTGCCAGCAGTGACCAGGGGGAGGTAGATACGCAGTATTTT. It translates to CASSDQGEVDTQYF.

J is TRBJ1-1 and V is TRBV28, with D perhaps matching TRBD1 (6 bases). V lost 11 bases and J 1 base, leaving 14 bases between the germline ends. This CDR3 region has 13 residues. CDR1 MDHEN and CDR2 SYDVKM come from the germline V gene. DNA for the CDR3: TGTGCCCTCAACGGCAGGGGGAACACTGAAGCTTTCTTT. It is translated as CALNGRGNTEAFF.

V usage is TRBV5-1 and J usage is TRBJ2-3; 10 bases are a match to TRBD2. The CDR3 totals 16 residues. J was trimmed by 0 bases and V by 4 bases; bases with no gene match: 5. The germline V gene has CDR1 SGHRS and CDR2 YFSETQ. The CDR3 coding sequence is TGCGCCAGCAGCCAACTGACTAGCGGGAGCACAGATACGCAGTATTTT. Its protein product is CASSQLTSGSTDTQYF.

The CDR3 reads CASSQQGGLWAPQYF. The CDR3 bases are TGTGCCAGCAGTCAACAGGGAGGGTTGTGGGCACCGCAGTATTTT. The rearrangement uses TRBV7-9 and TRBJ2-3, with a weak D call TRBD2 (7 bases). The germline V and J ends were trimmed by 6 bases and 10 bases, with 23 bases remaining between them. The CDR3 runs to 15 residues. The germline V gene encodes CDR1 SEHNR and CDR2 FQNEAQ (reference sequence).

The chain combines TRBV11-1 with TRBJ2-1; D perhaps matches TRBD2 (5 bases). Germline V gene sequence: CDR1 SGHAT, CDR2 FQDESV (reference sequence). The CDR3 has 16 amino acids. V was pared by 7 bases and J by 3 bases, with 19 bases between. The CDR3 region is CASTGRTGNLYNEQFF. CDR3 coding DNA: TGTGCCAGCACCGGAAGAACCGGGAACCTCTACAATGAGCAGTTCTTC.

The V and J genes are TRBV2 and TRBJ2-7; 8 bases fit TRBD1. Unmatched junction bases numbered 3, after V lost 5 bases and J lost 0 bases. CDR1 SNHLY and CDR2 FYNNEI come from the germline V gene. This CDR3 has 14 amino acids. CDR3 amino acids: CASSRQGRSYEQYF. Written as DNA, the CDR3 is TGTGCCAGCAGTCGACAGGGGCGCTCCTACGAGCAGTACTTC.

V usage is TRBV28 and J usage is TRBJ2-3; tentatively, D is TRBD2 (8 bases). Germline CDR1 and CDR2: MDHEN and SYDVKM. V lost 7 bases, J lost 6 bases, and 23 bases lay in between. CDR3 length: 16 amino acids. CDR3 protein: CASTEGASGSSDTQYF. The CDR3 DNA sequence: TGTGCCAGCACCGAGGGGGCAAGCGGGAGTTCCGATACGCAGTATTTT.

CDR3 nucleotides: TGTGCCAGCAGTCTACCCGGTATCCCCACAGATACGCAGTATTTT. Its protein is CASSLPGIPTDTQYF. This sequence joins TRBV28 and TRBJ2-3; D remains unclear. In germline, CDR1 is MDHEN, CDR2 SYDVKM. The CDR3 runs 15 residues. Deletions cut 5 bases from V and 2 bases from J, with 14 bases between.

The DNA for the CDR3 is TGTGCCAGCAGCTTAGTAGACAGGGGGAATTCACCCCTCCACTTT. Amino acid sequence: CASSLVDRGNSPLHF. The chain has TRBV7-8 and TRBJ1-6; 9 bases line up with TRBD1. V lost 1 base and J lost 7; bases outside the gene matches: 2. This CDR3 has 15 residues. Germline loops: CDR1 SGHVS, CDR2 FQNEAQ.

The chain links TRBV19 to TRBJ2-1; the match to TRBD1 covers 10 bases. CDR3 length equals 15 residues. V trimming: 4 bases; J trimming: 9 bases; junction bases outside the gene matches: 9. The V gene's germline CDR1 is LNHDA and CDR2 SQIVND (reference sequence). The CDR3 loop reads CASSKGGQGWSEQFF. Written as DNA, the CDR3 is TGTGCCAGTAGTAAAGGGGGACAGGGGTGGAGTGAGCAGTTCTTC. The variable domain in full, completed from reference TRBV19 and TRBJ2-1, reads DGGITQSPKYLFRKEGQNVTLSCEQNLNHDAMYWYRQDPGQGLRLIYYSQIVNDFQKGDIAEGYSVSREKKESFPLTVTSAQKNPTAFYLCASSKGGQGWSEQFFGPGTRLTVL.

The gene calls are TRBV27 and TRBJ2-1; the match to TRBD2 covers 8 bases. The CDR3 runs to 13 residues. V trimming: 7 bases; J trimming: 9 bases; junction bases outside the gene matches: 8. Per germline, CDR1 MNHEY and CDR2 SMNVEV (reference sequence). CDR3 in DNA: TGTGCCAGCATAACCCCCGGGGGGGGTGAGCAGTTCTTC. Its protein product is CASITPGGGEQFF.

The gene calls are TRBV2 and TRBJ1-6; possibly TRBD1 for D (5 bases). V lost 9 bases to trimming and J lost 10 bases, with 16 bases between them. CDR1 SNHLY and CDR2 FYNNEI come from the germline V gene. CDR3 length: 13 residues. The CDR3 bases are TGTGCCAGTGAGAGGCAGGGTCACTCACCCCTCCACTTT. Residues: CASERQGHSPLHF.

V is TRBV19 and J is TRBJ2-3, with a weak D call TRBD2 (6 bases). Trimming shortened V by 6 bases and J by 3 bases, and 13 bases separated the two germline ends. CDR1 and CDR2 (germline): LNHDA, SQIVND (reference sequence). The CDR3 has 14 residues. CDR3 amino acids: CASREGGGTDTQYF. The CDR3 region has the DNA TGTGCCAGTAGGGAGGGCGGTGGGACAGATACGCAGTATTTT.

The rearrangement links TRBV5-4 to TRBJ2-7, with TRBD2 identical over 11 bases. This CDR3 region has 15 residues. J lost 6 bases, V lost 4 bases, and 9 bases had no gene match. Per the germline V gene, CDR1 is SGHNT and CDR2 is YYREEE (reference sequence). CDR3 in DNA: TGTGCCAGCAGCCTCATAGCGGGAGGGCCCGGCGAGCAGTACTTC. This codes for CASSLIAGGPGEQYF.